Presented here are 8 T cell receptor beta chains from one specimen sequenced in a study of cytomegalovirus exposure and HLA in healthy donors. 13 Jbeta primers and 60 Vbeta primers were used for the PCR. TCRdb's copy holds only in-frame clones and misses some; the assay was immunoSEQ multiplex PCR. The sample holds 40,000 to 55,000 clones, approximately 70% seen once. Sequenced input: PBMCs. The receptors were gathered from a man younger than 35 in good health and CMV-seronegative.

The chain uses TRBV5-1 and TRBJ2-1; maybe TRBD2 (6 bases). CDR3 length: 16 amino acids. The V gene lost 3 bases and the J gene lost 2 bases, with 15 bases spanning the gap. The germline gives CDR1 SGHRS, CDR2 YFSETQ. The CDR3 DNA follows: TGCGCCAGCAGCTATCGGGGCGAGCGGGCCTACAATGAGCAGTTCTTC. It codes for CASSYRGERAYNEQFF.

The chain joins TRBV29-1 to TRBJ2-7, with D tentatively TRBD2 (6 bases). The germline V and J ends were trimmed by 0 bases and 13 bases, with 16 bases remaining between them. This CDR3 is built from 12 residues. Germline V gene data show CDR1 as SQVTM and CDR2 as ANQGSEA. CDR3 amino acids: CSVEDPGGGNYF. CDR3 nucleotides: TGCAGCGTTGAAGATCCTGGGGGAGGTAATTACTTC.

The chain uses TRBV6-5 and TRBJ1-1; tentative D call: TRBD1 (5 bases). In germline, CDR1 is MNHEY, CDR2 SVGAGI. Deletions cut 2 bases from V and 2 bases from J, with 9 bases between. The CDR3 is 14 amino acids. The CDR3, as DNA: TGTGCCAGCAGTTACGGGGCAGCTAACACTGAAGCTTTCTTT. Amino acids: CASSYGAANTEAFF.

The chain's CDR3 is CASSLAHHRYNEQFF. The CDR3 DNA is TGTGCCAGCAGCCTCGCCCACCACAGGTACAATGAGCAGTTCTTC. The chain joins TRBV14 to TRBJ2-1; D possibly corresponds to TRBD1 (5 bases). The length of the CDR3 is 15 residues. Germline CDR1 and CDR2: SGHDN and FVKESK. With 4 bases removed from V and 4 bases from J, the gap between germline ends came to 14 bases.

The chain has TRBV28 and TRBJ1-5, with 8 positions matching TRBD1. Germline-derived CDR1 and CDR2 are MDHEN and SYDVKM. With 9 bases clipped from V and 7 bases from J, the junction kept 8 bases outside the gene matches. This CDR3 contains 13 residues. The chain's CDR3 is CARGTRGRQPQHF. CDR3 nucleotide sequence: TGTGCCAGGGGAACCAGGGGGCGGCAGCCCCAGCATTTT. The full variable domain, completed using reference TRBV28 and TRBJ1-5, is DVKVTQSSRYLVKRTGEKVFLECVQDMDHENMFWYRQDPGLGLRLIYFSYDVKMKEKGDIPEGYSVSREKKERFSLILESASTNQTSMYLCARGTRGRQPQHFGDGTRLSIL.

The chain links TRBV25-1 to TRBJ2-3; D unresolved. The ends were cut back, 2 bases at V and 6 bases at J, with 6 bases in the middle. This CDR3 has 12 residues. Germline CDR1 is MGHDK and CDR2 is SYGVNS. The CDR3: CASSEMSDTQYF. As DNA, the CDR3 is TGTGCCAGCAGTGAAATGAGTGATACGCAGTATTTT. The full variable domain, completed using reference TRBV25-1 and TRBJ2-3, is EADIYQTPRYLVIGTGKKITLECSQTMGHDKMYWYQQDPGMELHLIHYSYGVNSTEKGDLSSESTVSRIRTEHFPLTLESARPSHTSQYLCASSEMSDTQYFGPGTRLTVL.

This chain links TRBV4-1 with TRBJ2-1; 10 bases line up with TRBD2. The CDR3 loop spans 16 amino acids. CDR1 is MGHRA and CDR2 is YSYEKL in the germline V gene. J lost 3 bases, V lost 1 base, and 3 bases had no gene match. DNA for the CDR3: TGCGCCAGCAGCCAAGGGACTAGCGGTTTCTACAATGAGCAGTTCTTC. Translation: CASSQGTSGFYNEQFF.

This clone was observed a handful of times. The chain combines TRBV4-1 with TRBJ1-1, with a possible D match to TRBD1 (6 bases). Looked up from germline, CDR1 is MGHRA and CDR2 is YSYEKL. This CDR3 region has 11 residues. V was pared by 5 bases and J by 7 bases, with 8 bases between. The CDR3 nucleotides read TGCGCCAGCAGCAGGACAGATGAAGCTTTCTTT. This sequence encodes CASSRTDEAFF.